The present TCR beta chain was sequenced within a study of control samples from healthy donors and cancer patients. Germline-derived CDR1 and CDR2 are SGHNT and YENEEA. V dropped 5 bases and J dropped 6; count of bases not matched to a gene: 8. CDR3 length: 15 amino acids. TCRdb's copy holds only in-frame clones and misses some; the assay was immunoSEQ multiplex PCR. The sample holds over 85,000 clones, over 85% seen once. Sequencing used blood. The receptor was derived from a woman aged 30 to 39 in good health. The chain carries TRBV11-3 and TRBJ2-2; 8 nucleotides line up with TRBD2. The CDR3 loop reads CASSPGLGGAGELFF. Here the CDR3 DNA reads TGTGCCAGCAGCCCGGGACTAGGCGGGGCCGGGGAGCTGTTTTTT.